Listed here are 21 T cell receptor beta chains from one sample, sequenced in a study of shared clonotypes between healthy human individuals. Assay used: immunoSEQ multiplex PCR; TCRdb lists only in-frame clones, some missing. Seen here are millions of clones, about 92% observed once, and the top ten hold about 0.13%. The sample comprised naive CD4+ T cells sorted from blood. The sample's subset: CD45RA+ positively selected. Every receptor here comes from a man between 18 and 29 years old in good health.

The chain recombines TRBV6-1 with TRBJ2-7; D is perhaps TRBD1 (6 bases). V lost 3 bases to trimming and J lost 1 base, with 13 bases between them. The germline V gene has CDR1 MNHNS and CDR2 SASEGT. The length of the CDR3 is 15 residues. The CDR3 reads CASSDTGTRSYEQYF. In DNA, the CDR3 is TGTGCCAGCAGTGATACCGGGACAAGGTCCTACGAGCAGTACTTC.

The J gene is TRBJ1-2, the V gene TRBV6-5, with D unresolved. V was trimmed by 5 bases and J by 2 bases, leaving 9 bases between them. This CDR3 region has 13 residues. Germline-derived CDR1 and CDR2 are MNHEY and SVGAGI. The CDR3 sequence: CASSGLANYGYTF. The CDR3 DNA is TGTGCCAGCAGTGGACTCGCGAACTATGGCTACACCTTC.

The chain couples TRBV5-1 to TRBJ2-3; 7 positions match TRBD2. This CDR3 comprises 20 residues. Germline CDR1 is SGHRS and CDR2 is YFSETQ. Trimming removed 4 bases from V and 0 bases from J; junction bases left unmatched: 20. The CDR3 protein is CASSLGINSGRLASTDTQYF. CDR3 bases: TGCGCCAGCAGCCTTGGAATTAATAGCGGGCGCCTCGCTAGCACAGATACGCAGTATTTT.

The chain links TRBV4-2 to TRBJ1-6, with a tentative D call TRBD1 (6 bases). Germline V gene data show CDR1 as LGHNA and CDR2 as YNFKEQ. Between the trimmed V and J ends, which lost 1 base and 2 bases, there was a span of 9 bases. The CDR3 sequence is 16 residues long. This CDR3 reads CASSQVGGTYNSPLHF. In nucleotides, the CDR3 is TGTGCCAGCAGCCAAGTAGGGGGGACCTATAATTCACCCCTCCACTTT.

The genes are TRBV5-1 and TRBJ2-7; TRBD1 agrees at 8 bases. The CDR3 is 15 amino acids. The ends lost 3 bases at V and 6 bases at J; junction bases unmatched: 11. Germline-derived CDR1 and CDR2 are SGHRS and YFSETQ. In DNA, the CDR3 is TGCGCCAGCAGCTGGGGTGGACAGGGCAATTCCGAGCAGTACTTC. Its translation is CASSWGGQGNSEQYF.

This chain links TRBV9 with TRBJ2-1; D ambiguous. The CDR3 totals 13 residues. CDR1 SGDLS and CDR2 YYNGEE come from the germline V gene. V lost 1 base to trimming and J lost 10 bases, with 12 bases between them. This CDR3 is CASSVRFGVEQFF. CDR3 sequence (DNA): TGTGCCAGCAGCGTACGGTTTGGGGTCGAGCAGTTCTTC. Based on the CDR3 plus reference TRBV9 and TRBJ2-1, the full variable domain is DSGVTQTPKHLITATGQRVTLRCSPRSGDLSVYWYQQSLDQGLQFLIQYYNGEERAKGNILERFSAQQFPDLHSELNLSSLELGDSALYFCASSVRFGVEQFFGPGTRLTVL.

The chain is built from TRBV2 and TRBJ2-2, with TRBD2 identical over 10 bases. CDR3 length: 16 residues. Germline values: CDR1 SNHLY, CDR2 FYNNEI. J was trimmed by 6 bases and V by 6 bases; bases with no gene match: 10. The CDR3 here is CASRSAGGRGAGELFF. CDR3 DNA sequence: TGTGCCAGCAGATCAGCGGGAGGGCGAGGGGCCGGGGAGCTGTTTTTT.

V is TRBV10-2 and J is TRBJ2-3; TRBD2 aligns across 11 bases. Germline lookup yields CDR1 WSHSY and CDR2 SAAADI. V lost 5 bases to trimming and J lost 5 bases; unmatched junction nucleotides: 3. The CDR3 contains 14 residues. In DNA, the CDR3 is TGCGCCAGCAGTCCCGGGACTAGCGGAGATACGCAGTATTTT. Translation gives CASSPGTSGDTQYF.

Concerning this clone: Possible read error: a much larger clone is one base away. V is TRBV4-1 and J is TRBJ2-5; unclear D gene. Trimming left V 4 bases short and J 1 base short, with 1 base between. This CDR3 comprises 11 residues. Germline lookup yields CDR1 MGHRA and CDR2 YSYEKL. The chain's CDR3 is CASSPQETQYF. The CDR3 DNA follows: TGCGCCAGCAGCCCCCAAGAGACCCAGTACTTC.

The CDR3 is CASSSGQIRINEQYF. The CDR3 DNA sequence: TGTGCCAGCAGCTCCGGACAAATTCGCATCAACGAGCAGTACTTC. V is TRBV7-2 and J is TRBJ2-7, with TRBD1 as a possible D gene (5 bases). From germline, CDR1 is SGHTA and CDR2 FQGNSA. The CDR3 loop spans 15 amino acids. V lost 4 bases to trimming and J lost 5 bases, with 18 bases between them.

The rearrangement uses TRBV25-1 and TRBJ2-2; a possible D gene is TRBD1 (5 bases). The CDR3 spans 15 residues. With 5 bases removed from V and 2 bases from J, the gap between germline ends came to 12 bases. Germline V gene data show CDR1 as MGHDK and CDR2 as SYGVNS. This CDR3 is CASSTGPKNTGELFF. CDR3 DNA: TGTGCCAGCAGTACAGGTCCCAAAAACACCGGGGAGCTGTTTTTT.

V gene TRBV11-2 combines with J gene TRBJ2-3; the D gene is possibly TRBD2 (5 bases). V was pared by 5 bases and J by 2 bases, with 14 bases between. Germline CDR1 is SGHAT and CDR2 is FQNNGV. This CDR3 has 15 amino acids. The CDR3, as DNA: TGTGCCAGCAGCCGCCCGGCTAGCATCACAGATACGCAGTATTTT. It codes for CASSRPASITDTQYF.

This clone was observed once. The genes are TRBV7-2 and TRBJ2-7, with 8 nucleotides matching TRBD2. CDR3 length equals 15 residues. CDR1 is SGHTA and CDR2 is FQGNSA in the germline V gene. V lost 5 bases, J lost 2 bases, and 8 bases stayed unmatched. This CDR3 is CASSPPSGHPYEQYF. Written as DNA, the CDR3 is TGTGCCAGCAGCCCGCCTAGCGGGCACCCCTACGAGCAGTACTTC. The full variable domain, in which reference TRBV7-2 and TRBJ2-7 provide the parts outside the CDR3, is GAGVSQSPSNKVTEKGKDVELRCDPISGHTALYWYRQSLGQGLEFLIYFQGNSAPDKSGLPSDRFSAERTGGSVSTLTIQRTQQEDSAVYLCASSPPSGHPYEQYFGPGTRLTVT.

The chain combines TRBV27 with TRBJ2-1, with 10 bases that match TRBD2. CDR1 is MNHEY and CDR2 is SMNVEV in the germline V gene (reference sequence). This CDR3 region has 15 residues. Trimming cost V 0 bases and J 6 bases; bases outside gene matches: 2. As DNA, the CDR3 is TGTGCCAGCAGTTTATCCCTAGCGGGAGTCAATGAGCAGTTCTTC. Protein: CASSLSLAGVNEQFF.

The rearrangement joins TRBV5-4 to TRBJ2-3; possible D gene TRBD1, 6 bases. Trimming left V 6 bases short and J 2 bases short, with 19 bases between. The CDR3 totals 16 residues. Germline V gene lookup returns CDR1 SGHNT and CDR2 YYREEE (reference sequence). The CDR3 loop reads CASTQGPFLVTDTQYF. The CDR3 nucleotides read TGTGCCAGCACCCAGGGGCCCTTTCTCGTCACAGATACGCAGTATTTT.

On this clone: The DNA is omitted, as the CDR3 cannot be located on it reliably, and the CDR3 follows TCRdb's listing. The chain joins TRBV29-1 to TRBJ1-2; the table's D call, TRBD1, has no DNA check behind it. The CDR3 has 12 residues if both end residues are counted. Per germline, CDR1 SQVTM and CDR2 ANQGSEA. The CDR3: CSVGMGTGIHTF.

The rearrangement joins TRBV19 to TRBJ1-2; no clear D. The CDR3 sequence is 13 residues long. CDR1 and CDR2 (germline): LNHDA, SQIVND (reference sequence). V was trimmed by 6 bases and J by 8 bases, leaving 16 bases between them. The CDR3 region has the DNA TGTGCCAGTAGCGCTGACCTAGGCTGGGGCTACACCTTC. Residues: CASSADLGWGYTF.

This sequence joins TRBV6-1 and TRBJ2-3; D is unresolved. Between the trimmed V and J ends, which lost 6 bases and 4 bases, there was a span of 8 bases. The CDR3 runs 12 residues. The V gene's germline CDR1 is MNHNS and CDR2 SASEGT. This CDR3 reads CASSAWADTQYF. DNA of the CDR3: TGTGCCAGCAGCGCCTGGGCAGATACGCAGTATTTT.

With regard to this clone: Other DNA sequences from this sample encode an identical CDR3 as well. The chain recombines TRBV30 with TRBJ1-4, with 7 bases matching TRBD1. V shed 1 base and J 8 bases; nucleotides not matched to a gene: 4. The CDR3 extends over 13 amino acids. From germline, CDR1 is GTSNPN and CDR2 SVGIG (reference sequence). The CDR3 is CAWSGQGGEKLFF. DNA of the CDR3: TGTGCCTGGAGTGGACAGGGAGGCGAAAAACTGTTTTTT.

Only one count was recorded for this clone. This chain links TRBV15 with TRBJ1-4, with 11 bases matching TRBD1. Per germline, CDR1 LNHNV and CDR2 YYDKDF (reference sequence). Losses at the gene ends were 5 bases for V and 7 bases for J; bases not matched to a gene: 6. The CDR3 has 15 amino acids. CDR3: CATSAPDRGLEKLFF. The DNA of the CDR3 is TGTGCCACCAGCGCCCCGGACAGGGGGCTTGAAAAACTGTTTTTT.

V is TRBV10-3 and J is TRBJ2-5; TRBD2 matches 14 bases. Germline V lookup: CDR1 ENHRY, CDR2 SYGVKD. The CDR3 extends over 18 amino acids. V shed 5 bases, J shed 4 bases, and the junction held 12 bases outside the gene matches. CDR3 bases: TGTGCCATCAGTAAGAGACTAGCGGGAGGGCAAGAGGGAGAGACCCAGTACTTC. Translation gives CAISKRLAGGQEGETQYF.